These 12 T cell receptor beta chains were all obtained from the same sample, sequenced in a study of blood T cells in healthy people across ages. Primers used in a second PCR of roughly 6 to 11 cycles were a sample-barcoded 5' primer and a J-beta primer mix. Using its own MiXCR run on the 5' RACE reads, TCRdb lists one record per CDR3 protein. The table lists 700,000 to 850,000 distinct CDR3 sequences, about 48% of them singletons, with around 41% in the top ten. Sequenced input: blood. Every receptor here comes from a man older than 75 in good health.

In this sample, this clonotype turned up once. The V and J genes are TRBV24-1 and TRBJ2-7; D gene uncertain. CDR1 and CDR2 from the germline V gene are KGHDR and SFDVKD. V dropped 6 bases and J dropped 7 bases, with 21 bases sitting between them. CDR3 length: 15 amino acids. CDR3 in amino acids: CATSPESFSYNEQYF. CDR3 nucleotides: TGTGCCACCAGTCCAGAGAGTTTTAGTTACAATGAGCAGTACTTC.

This clonotype occurred a few times. The chain recombines TRBV4-2 with TRBJ2-2; D might be TRBD2 (5 bases). The ends were cut back, 0 bases at V and 1 base at J, with 9 bases in the middle. Per the germline V gene, CDR1 is LGHNA and CDR2 is YNFKEQ. The CDR3 loop spans 16 amino acids. CDR3 DNA: TGTGCCAGCAGCCAAGATGGCCGGGGGAACACCGGGGAGCTGTTTTTT. Amino acids: CASSQDGRGNTGELFF.

The chain employs TRBV9 and TRBJ2-7; the match to TRBD1 covers 12 bases. CDR3 size: 15 residues. With 3 bases clipped from V and 7 bases from J, the junction kept 8 bases outside the gene matches. Germline loops: CDR1 SGDLS, CDR2 YYNGEE. The chain's CDR3 is CASSGGDRGPREQYF. CDR3 bases: TGTGCCAGCAGCGGCGGGGACAGGGGGCCTCGTGAGCAGTACTTC.

V gene TRBV7-9 combines with J gene TRBJ2-5; no reliable D call. The J call is in doubt because the DNA end fits TRBJ2-7 better. The CDR3 runs 13 residues. In germline, CDR1 is SEHNR, CDR2 FQNEAQ (reference sequence). CDR3 residues: CASSRITAGEQYF. CDR3 nucleotides: TGTGCCAGCAGCCGGATCACGGCTGGCGAGCAGTACTTC.

The chain is built from TRBV5-1 and TRBJ2-1; 9 bases fit TRBD2. The length of the CDR3 is 15 residues. V shed 4 bases, J shed 7 bases, and the junction held 9 bases outside the gene matches. Germline V lookup: CDR1 SGHRS, CDR2 YFSETQ. The CDR3: CASSPDSGRGNEQFF. CDR3 bases: TGCGCCAGCAGCCCCGATAGCGGGAGAGGGAATGAGCAGTTCTTC.

The chain employs TRBV7-2 and TRBJ2-4; D not certain. V was trimmed by 5 bases and J by 13 bases, leaving 24 bases between them. Germline V gene data show CDR1 as SGHTA and CDR2 as FQGNSA. This CDR3 spans 15 amino acids. Here the CDR3 reads CASSTAHGPYNEQYF. The CDR3 region has the DNA TGTGCCAGCAGCACCGCCCACGGGCCTTACAATGAGCAGTACTTC.

This sequence joins TRBV12-3 or TRBV12-4 and TRBJ2-1, with 11 positions matching TRBD2. The CDR3 is 17 residues long. The ends lost 4 bases at V and 3 bases at J; junction bases unmatched: 8. The DNA for the CDR3 is TGTGCCAGCAGTTCCGGCCTCGGGACTAGCGGCTACAATGAGCAGTTCTTC. Translated: CASSSGLGTSGYNEQFF.

The chain combines TRBV28 with TRBJ2-3; 7 bases line up with TRBD1. The CDR3 covers 15 residues. The germline CDR1 and CDR2 sequences are MDHEN and SYDVKM. With V trimmed by 2 bases and J by 14 bases, 16 bases remained unmatched. Here the CDR3 DNA reads TGTGCCAGCAGTTTAGGACAGGTAGTCCACAGAGACGCGTATTTT. Translated, it gives CASSLGQVVHRDAYF.

J is TRBJ2-7 and V is TRBV9, with D hard to call. The CDR3 has 14 amino acids. V lost 0 bases and J lost 7, with 14 bases in between. The germline gives CDR1 SGDLS, CDR2 YYNGEE. As DNA, the CDR3 is TGTGCCAGCAGCGTAGGCGTGACGCCCTTAGAGCAGTACTTC. Its protein product is CASSVGVTPLEQYF.

This clonotype appeared a few times. This chain links TRBV5-5 with TRBJ2-7, with unresolved D. The V end was cut by 0 bases, the J end by 2 bases, with 9 bases between. CDR3 length equals 14 residues. CDR1 SGHKS and CDR2 YYEKEE come from the germline V gene (reference sequence). The CDR3 DNA is TGTGCCAGCAGCTTGGGTCAGTCCCCCTACGAGCAGTACTTC. This gives the protein CASSLGQSPYEQYF.

This chain uses TRBV5-1 with TRBJ2-7, with unresolved D. Deletions cut 1 base from V and 5 bases from J, with 13 bases between. Germline loops: CDR1 SGHRS, CDR2 YFSETQ. This CDR3 contains 14 residues. As DNA, the CDR3 is TGCGCCAGCAGCTTGACCAGGCAGAGCGACGAGCAGTACTTC. It yields the protein CASSLTRQSDEQYF.

The gene calls are TRBV27 and TRBJ2-2; 7 bases map to TRBD2. CDR1 and CDR2 (germline): MNHEY, SMNVEV (reference sequence). J lost 0 bases, V lost 3 bases, and 4 bases had no gene match. CDR3 size: 16 residues. In DNA, the CDR3 is TGTGCCAGCAGTTTCTCTGCGGGAGCGAACACCGGGGAGCTGTTTTTT. Residues: CASSFSAGANTGELFF.